The 19 T cell receptor beta chains reported below all come from one sample, sequenced in a study of blood T cells in healthy people across ages. Next came a second PCR, run for roughly 6 to 11 cycles, which used a sample-barcoded 5' primer along with a J-beta primer mix. TCRdb re-derived calls from the 5' RACE reads in MiXCR, one entry per CDR3 protein. The table includes over 600,000 distinct CDR3 sequences, 46% detected once. Sequenced sample: blood. The receptors shown here come from a man at least 80 years old in good health.

This clonotype was recorded many times. This may arise from a read error, as a much more abundant clone is one base away. The chain employs TRBV13 and TRBJ2-5, with TRBD1 identical over 8 bases. V trimming: 4 bases; J trimming: 6 bases; junction bases outside the gene matches: 7. Germline V gene sequence: CDR1 PRHDT, CDR2 FYEKMQ (reference sequence). The CDR3 runs to 14 residues. The CDR3 protein is CASSSRRQGKTQYF. In DNA form, the CDR3 reads TGTGCCAGCAGCTCCCGAAGACAGGGGAAGACCCAGTACTTC. Complete variable domain (other parts from reference TRBV13 and TRBJ2-5): AAGVIQSPRHLIKEKRETATLKCYPIPRHDTVYWYQQGPGQDPQFLISFYEKMQSDKGSIPDRFSAQQFSDYHSELNMSSLELGDSALYFCASSSRRQGKTQYFGPGTRLLVL.

The rearrangement uses TRBV20-1 and TRBJ2-1; maybe TRBD1 (5 bases). The CDR3 has 13 amino acids. From germline, CDR1 is DFQATT and CDR2 SNEGSKA (reference sequence). Trimming left V 6 bases short and J 12 bases short, with 21 bases between. The CDR3: CSAPGPGNEWQFF. CDR3 DNA: TGCAGTGCCCCAGGGCCAGGGAACGAGTGGCAGTTCTTC.

V and J are TRBV6-6 and TRBJ2-7, with D unresolved. The V end was cut by 9 bases, the J end by 3 bases, with 18 bases between. Germline V gene data show CDR1 as MNHNY and CDR2 as SVGAGI (reference sequence). This CDR3 spans 14 amino acids. The CDR3 sequence: CARSGCWLFYEQYF. The CDR3 nucleotides are TGTGCCAGGTCTGGCTGTTGGTTATTCTACGAGCAGTACTTC.

A note on this clonotype: The junction departs from germline at one end; a sequencing error may be responsible. The V call is TRBV7-8, the J call TRBJ2-1; tentative D call: TRBD1 (7 bases). Germline V lookup: CDR1 SGHVS, CDR2 FQNEAQ. The CDR3 has 19 amino acids. CDR3 loop: CASSLRRGRPGEPHNERFF. Written as DNA, the CDR3 is TGTGCCAGCAGCTTAAGGAGGGGGCGACCTGGCGAGCCCCACAATGAGCGGTTCTTC.

The chain has TRBV7-3 and TRBJ2-4; TRBD2 agrees at 9 bases. The J call may be mistaken, given a closer DNA end match to TRBJ2-7. In germline, CDR1 is SGHTA, CDR2 FQGTGA. The CDR3 totals 12 residues. The CDR3: CAPGGREHEQYF. Written as DNA, the CDR3 is TGTGCCCCCGGCGGGAGGGAACACGAGCAGTACTTC.

This clonotype is a singleton in its sample. This chain links TRBV20-1 with TRBJ2-3, with TRBD2 matching 8 bases. The V gene's germline CDR1 is DFQATT and CDR2 SNEGSKA (reference sequence). V dropped 3 bases and J dropped 0; count of bases not matched to a gene: 11. The CDR3 has 17 residues. CDR3 residues: CSASSSGGAPSTDTQYF. For the CDR3, the DNA is TGCAGTGCTAGCTCGAGCGGGGGTGCCCCAAGCACAGATACGCAGTATTTT.

In regard to this clonotype: A much larger clone sits a single nucleotide away, making a read error possible. The chain links TRBV9 to TRBJ1-6; a possible D gene is TRBD1 (6 bases). Germline values: CDR1 SGDLS, CDR2 YYNGEE. With 1 base removed from V and 7 bases from J, the gap between germline ends came to 12 bases. This CDR3 is 15 amino acids long. The CDR3 region is CASSVIGGWNSPLHF. The CDR3 bases are TGTGCCAGCAGCGTAATCGGGGGCTGGAATTCACCCCTCCACTTT.

This clonotype was seen only a few times. The CDR3 sequence: CASSQEGLGTDTQYF. The DNA of the CDR3 is TGCGCCAGCAGCCAAGAAGGTTTAGGAACAGATACGCAGTATTTT. V and J are TRBV4-3 and TRBJ2-3; no reliable D call. CDR1 and CDR2 from the germline V gene are LGHNA and YSLEER. With 0 bases removed from V and 3 bases from J, the gap between germline ends came to 10 bases. The CDR3 spans 15 residues.

The chain carries TRBV29-1 and TRBJ2-1; 8 bases are a match to TRBD1. Gene TRBJ2-7 matches the end of the DNA better, so the J call may be wrong. Per the germline V gene, CDR1 is SQVTM and CDR2 is ANQGSEA. This CDR3 has 15 residues. CDR3 coding DNA: TGCGGCGCGTCGGACAGGGACGGTCCTTACAATGAGCAGTACTTC. It encodes CGASDRDGPYNEQYF.

The rearrangement links TRBV7-6 to TRBJ2-5, with 11 bases aligning to TRBD2. The CDR3 consists of 17 residues. V lost 4 bases, J lost 3 bases, and 10 bases stayed unmatched. The V gene's germline CDR1 is SGHVS and CDR2 FNYEAQ. The CDR3 loop is CASSSGLAGITKETQYF. CDR3 coding DNA: TGTGCCAGCAGCTCTGGACTAGCGGGCATAACAAAAGAGACCCAGTACTTC.

Only a few counts were recorded for this clonotype. The chain has TRBV4-2 and TRBJ2-7; D is undetermined. Trimming stripped 0 bases from V and 2 bases from J, with 14 bases between. From germline, CDR1 is LGHNA and CDR2 YNFKEQ. This CDR3 comprises 16 residues. The CDR3 sequence: CASSQDWANPTYEQYF. The CDR3 DNA sequence: TGTGCCAGCAGCCAAGATTGGGCTAACCCTACCTACGAGCAGTACTTC.

The chain uses TRBV9 and TRBJ2-2, with TRBD2 matching 13 bases. J lost 7 bases, V lost 4 bases, and 7 bases had no gene match. This CDR3 region has 16 residues. Germline CDR1 is SGDLS and CDR2 is YYNGEE. Here the CDR3 DNA reads TGTGCCAGCAGCTCGAGACTAGCGGGAGGAATCGGGGAGCTGTTTTTT. It is translated as CASSSRLAGGIGELFF.

This clonotype has just a few counts. The rearrangement uses TRBV25-1 and TRBJ2-1, with 10 bases identical to TRBD1. This CDR3 has 15 residues. Unmatched junction bases numbered 7, after V lost 1 base and J lost 10 bases. CDR1 and CDR2 from the germline V gene are MGHDK and SYGVNS. CDR3 protein: CASSESATGGWEQFF. CDR3 nucleotides: TGTGCCAGCAGTGAATCCGCGACAGGGGGCTGGGAGCAGTTCTTC. Variable domain in full (rest from reference TRBV25-1 and TRBJ2-1): EADIYQTPRYLVIGTGKKITLECSQTMGHDKMYWYQQDPGMELHLIHYSYGVNSTEKGDLSSESTVSRIRTEHFPLTLESARPSHTSQYLCASSESATGGWEQFFGPGTRLTVL.

CDR3 coding DNA: TGCAGTGTTGGGCCCAGTTCGGTTTCGGCCAAAAACATTCAGTACTTC. It translates to CSVGPSSVSAKNIQYF. The chain employs TRBV20-1 and TRBJ2-4; D gene uncertain. V was trimmed by 7 bases and J by 1 base, leaving 20 bases between them. The CDR3 length is 16 residues. Germline assignment: CDR1 DFQATT and CDR2 SNEGSKA (reference sequence).

The gene calls are TRBV4-3 and TRBJ2-1; D might be TRBD1 (6 bases). With 1 base removed from V and 3 bases from J, the gap between germline ends came to 10 bases. Germline CDR1 is LGHNA and CDR2 is YSLEER. The CDR3 runs 15 residues. This CDR3 reads CASSQGIGGYNEQFF. The CDR3 bases are TGCGCCAGCAGCCAAGGGATAGGGGGCTACAATGAGCAGTTCTTC.

The count of this clonotype is one. The V and J genes are TRBV5-1 and TRBJ2-2; 8 nucleotides line up with TRBD2. Germline V gene data show CDR1 as SGHRS and CDR2 as YFSETQ. After removal of 0 bases from V and 6 bases from J, the junction contained 4 bases not matched to a gene. This CDR3 has 15 amino acids. The chain's CDR3 is CASSLGRGGPGELFF. CDR3 nucleotides: TGCGCCAGCAGCTTGGGTCGCGGGGGGCCCGGGGAGCTGTTTTTT.

This clonotype was seen a handful of times. The CDR3 reads CASRTGLAGADTQYF. DNA of the CDR3: TGCGCCAGCAGAACGGGACTAGCGGGAGCGGATACGCAGTATTTT. The genes are TRBV5-1 and TRBJ2-3; TRBD2 aligns across 14 bases. The CDR3 has 15 amino acids. V gave up 5 bases and J gave up 6 bases; unmatched junction bases: 5. Germline V gene data show CDR1 as SGHRS and CDR2 as YFSETQ. The complete variable domain, with remaining parts taken from reference TRBV5-1 and TRBJ2-3, reads KAGVTQTPRYLIKTRGQQVTLSCSPISGHRSVSWYQQTPGQGLQFLFEYFSETQRNKGNFPGRFSGRQFSNSRSEMNVSTLELGDSALYLCASRTGLAGADTQYFGPGTRLTVL.

This clonotype appeared many times. The chain uses TRBV7-3 and TRBJ2-3; 7 nucleotides align to TRBD2. J gave up 1 base and V 5 bases, and 6 bases lay outside the gene matches. Germline V gene data show CDR1 as SGHTA and CDR2 as FQGTGA. The CDR3 loop spans 15 amino acids. The CDR3 reads CASSLVLAGTDTQYF. The CDR3 DNA reads TGTGCCAGCAGCCTCGTTCTAGCGGGCACAGATACGCAGTATTTT.

The V and J genes are TRBV29-1 and TRBJ2-3; a weak D match, TRBD2 (5 bases). The CDR3 consists of 15 residues. Trimming cost V 0 bases and J 1 base, with 11 bases left between them. Germline CDR1 SQVTM, CDR2 ANQGSEA. The CDR3 region is CSVEDRRTGTDTQYF. In DNA, the CDR3 is TGCAGCGTTGAAGATCGGAGGACGGGCACAGATACGCAGTATTTT.